This note documents a single T cell receptor (beta chain) sequence. The antigen remains undetermined. Germline lookup yields CDR1 SGDLS and CDR2 YYNGEE. The CDR3 consists of 15 residues. Trimming took 4 bases from V and 5 from J; bases not matched to a gene: 10. This entry is derived from a study of blood T cells in healthy people across ages. The study, taken as a whole, reports: Possibly confounding the expanded clonotype changes was the fact that donor CMV status was unknown.

Sample-barcoded 5' priming and a J-beta primer mix drove a second PCR of about 6 to 12 cycles. Each cDNA was tagged by a template-switch adaptor containing 12 random nucleotides. TCRdb called the 5' RACE reads again in MiXCR, with one record for every CDR3 protein. This sample carries 750,000 to 950,000 distinct CDR3 sequences, almost 30% of them seen once, and the ten largest clones take roughly 10%. This same sample was also taken into another study, of T cells of mothers and their children. From that study: Related mother-child pairs showed slightly, non-significantly higher overlap than unrelated pairs. The authors detected no persistent microchimeric T cell clones.

The sequencing input was blood. This TCR derives from a woman in her forties in good health. V usage is TRBV9 and J usage is TRBJ2-5; 8 nucleotides agree with TRBD1. The DNA for the CDR3 is TGTGCCAGCAGCTGCGGCAGGGGGCTCGAGGAGACCCAGTACTTC. The encoded protein is CASSCGRGLEETQYF.